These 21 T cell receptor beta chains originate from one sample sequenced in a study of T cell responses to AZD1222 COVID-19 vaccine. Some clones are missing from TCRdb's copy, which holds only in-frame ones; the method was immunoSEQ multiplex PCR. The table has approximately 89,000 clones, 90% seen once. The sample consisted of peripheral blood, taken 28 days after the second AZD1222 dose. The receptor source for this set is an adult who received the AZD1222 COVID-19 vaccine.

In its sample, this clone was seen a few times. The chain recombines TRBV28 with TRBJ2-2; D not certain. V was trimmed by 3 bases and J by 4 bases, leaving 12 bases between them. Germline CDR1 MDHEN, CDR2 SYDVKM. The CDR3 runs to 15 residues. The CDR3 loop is CASSFMTAITGELFF. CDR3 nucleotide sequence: TGTGCCAGCAGTTTTATGACGGCGATCACCGGGGAGCTGTTTTTT.

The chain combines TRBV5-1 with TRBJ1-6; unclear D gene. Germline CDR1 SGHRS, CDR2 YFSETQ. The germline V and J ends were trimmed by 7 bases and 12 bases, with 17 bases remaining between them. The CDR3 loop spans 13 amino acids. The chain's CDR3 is CASRAEGDLPLHF. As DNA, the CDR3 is TGCGCCAGCCGGGCCGAGGGAGATTTACCCCTCCACTTT. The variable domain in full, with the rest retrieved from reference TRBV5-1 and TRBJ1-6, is KAGVTQTPRYLIKTRGQQVTLSCSPISGHRSVSWYQQTPGQGLQFLFEYFSETQRNKGNFPGRFSGRQFSNSRSEMNVSTLELGDSALYLCASRAEGDLPLHFGNGTRLTVT.

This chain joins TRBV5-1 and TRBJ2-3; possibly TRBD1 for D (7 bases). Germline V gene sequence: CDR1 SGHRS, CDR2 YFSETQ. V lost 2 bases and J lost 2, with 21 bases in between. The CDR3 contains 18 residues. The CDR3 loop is CASSFNLRQGLNTDTQYF. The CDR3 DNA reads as TGCGCCAGCAGCTTCAACCTCCGACAGGGACTCAACACAGATACGCAGTATTTT.

DNA of the CDR3: TGTGCCAGCAGCTTATTTCAGGGGGGCACTGAAGCTTTCTTT. It specifies CASSLFQGGTEAFF. This chain links TRBV13 with TRBJ1-1, with 7 bases that match TRBD1. V dropped 2 bases and J dropped 4; count of bases not matched to a gene: 4. Germline loops: CDR1 PRHDT, CDR2 FYEKMQ (reference sequence). This CDR3 has 14 residues.

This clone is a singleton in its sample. The CDR3 here is CASSPPGLNEQYF. Here the CDR3 DNA reads TGTGCCAGCAGCCCCCCGGGTCTCAACGAGCAGTACTTC. The rearrangement joins TRBV11-3 to TRBJ2-7, with unresolved D. This CDR3 is 13 amino acids long. Per germline, CDR1 SGHNT and CDR2 YENEEA. V lost 5 bases, J lost 5 bases, and 13 bases lay in between.

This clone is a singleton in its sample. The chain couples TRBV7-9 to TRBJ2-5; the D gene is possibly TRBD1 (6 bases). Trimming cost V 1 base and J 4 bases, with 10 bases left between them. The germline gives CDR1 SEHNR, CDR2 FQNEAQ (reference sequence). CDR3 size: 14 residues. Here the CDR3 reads CASSLGQGLETQYF. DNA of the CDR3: TGTGCCAGCAGCTTAGGCCAGGGGTTAGAGACCCAGTACTTC. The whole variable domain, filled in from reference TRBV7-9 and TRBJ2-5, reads DTGVSQNPRHKITKRGQNVTFRCDPISEHNRLYWYRQTLGQGPEFLTYFQNEAQLEKSRLLSDRFSAERPKGSFSTLEIQRTEQGDSAMYLCASSLGQGLETQYFGPGTRLLVL.

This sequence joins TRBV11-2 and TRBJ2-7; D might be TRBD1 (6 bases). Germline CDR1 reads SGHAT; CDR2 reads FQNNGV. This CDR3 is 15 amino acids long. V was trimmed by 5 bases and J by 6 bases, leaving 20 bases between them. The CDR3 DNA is TGTGCCAGCAGCACCAACAGGGCACCCCAGAGCGAGCAGTACTTC. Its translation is CASSTNRAPQSEQYF.

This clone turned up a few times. The CDR3 bases are TGTGCCAGCAGTGCAATGGGAAGGGACACTGAAGCTTTCTTT. Encoded protein: CASSAMGRDTEAFF. The V and J genes are TRBV25-1 and TRBJ1-1; D call uncertain. Germline lookup yields CDR1 MGHDK and CDR2 SYGVNS. The V end lost 4 bases, the J end lost 3 bases, and 12 bases lay between the germline ends. The CDR3 is made up of 14 amino acids.

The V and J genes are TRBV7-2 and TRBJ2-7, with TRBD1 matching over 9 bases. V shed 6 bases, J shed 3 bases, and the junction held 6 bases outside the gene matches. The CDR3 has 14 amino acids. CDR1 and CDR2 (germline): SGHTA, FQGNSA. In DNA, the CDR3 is TGTGCCAGCAGGTGGGGACAGGGAAGCTACGAGCAGTACTTC. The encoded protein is CASRWGQGSYEQYF.

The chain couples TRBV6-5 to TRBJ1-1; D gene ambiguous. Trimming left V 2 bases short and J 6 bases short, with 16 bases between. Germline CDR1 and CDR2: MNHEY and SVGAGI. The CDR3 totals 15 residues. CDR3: CASSYGLGLVAEAFF. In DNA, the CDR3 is TGTGCCAGCAGTTACGGTCTTGGGTTAGTCGCTGAAGCTTTCTTT.

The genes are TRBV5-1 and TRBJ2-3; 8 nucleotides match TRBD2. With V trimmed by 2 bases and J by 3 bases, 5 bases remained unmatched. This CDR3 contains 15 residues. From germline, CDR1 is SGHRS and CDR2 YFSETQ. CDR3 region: CASSFTGTRTDTQYF. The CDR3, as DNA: TGCGCCAGCAGCTTTACCGGGACTAGGACAGATACGCAGTATTTT.

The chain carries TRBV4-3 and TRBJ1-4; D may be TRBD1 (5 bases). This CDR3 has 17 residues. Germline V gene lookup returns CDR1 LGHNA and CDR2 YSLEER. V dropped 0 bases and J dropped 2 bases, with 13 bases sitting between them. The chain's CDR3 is CASSQDFQGVTNEKLFF. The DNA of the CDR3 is TGCGCCAGCAGCCAAGATTTTCAAGGGGTGACTAATGAAAAACTGTTTTTT.

The CDR3 sequence: CASSRTDYGYTF. CDR3 DNA sequence: TGTGCCAGCAGCCGGACAGATTATGGCTACACCTTC. The rearrangement joins TRBV28 to TRBJ1-2; TRBD1 might be the D (6 bases). The CDR3 extends over 12 amino acids. Germline assignment: CDR1 MDHEN and CDR2 SYDVKM. V lost 6 bases, J lost 5 bases, and 10 bases lay in between.

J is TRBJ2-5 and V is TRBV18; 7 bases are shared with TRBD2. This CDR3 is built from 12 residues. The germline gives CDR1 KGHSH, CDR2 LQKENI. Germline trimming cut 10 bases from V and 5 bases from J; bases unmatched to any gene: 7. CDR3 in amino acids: CATQGGKETQYF. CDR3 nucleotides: TGTGCCACTCAGGGAGGGAAGGAGACCCAGTACTTC.

The CDR3 nucleotides are TGTGCCAGCAGCTTACAGGGGATGAACTATGGCTACACCTTC. It yields the protein CASSLQGMNYGYTF. The V call is TRBV5-4, the J call TRBJ1-2; 7 bases agree with TRBD1. Per the germline V gene, CDR1 is SGHNT and CDR2 is YYREEE (reference sequence). J lost 2 bases, V lost 2 bases, and 3 bases had no gene match. The CDR3 is 14 amino acids.

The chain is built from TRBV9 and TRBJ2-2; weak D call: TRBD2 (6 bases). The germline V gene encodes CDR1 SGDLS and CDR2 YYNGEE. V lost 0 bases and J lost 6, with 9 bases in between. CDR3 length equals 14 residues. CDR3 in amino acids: CASSVAPGAGELFF. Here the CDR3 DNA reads TGTGCCAGCAGCGTAGCTCCGGGGGCCGGGGAGCTGTTTTTT.

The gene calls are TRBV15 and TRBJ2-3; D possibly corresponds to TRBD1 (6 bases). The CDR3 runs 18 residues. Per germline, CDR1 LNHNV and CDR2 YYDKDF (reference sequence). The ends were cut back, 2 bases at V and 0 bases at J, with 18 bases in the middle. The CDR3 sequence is CATSRMFTGRSSTDTQYF. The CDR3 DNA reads TGTGCCACCAGCAGAATGTTCACAGGGCGATCTAGCACAGATACGCAGTATTTT.

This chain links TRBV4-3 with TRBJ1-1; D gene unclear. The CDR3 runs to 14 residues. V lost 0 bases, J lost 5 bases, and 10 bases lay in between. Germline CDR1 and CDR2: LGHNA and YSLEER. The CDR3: CASSQEDAFTEAFF. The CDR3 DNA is TGCGCCAGCAGCCAAGAAGATGCCTTTACTGAAGCTTTCTTT.

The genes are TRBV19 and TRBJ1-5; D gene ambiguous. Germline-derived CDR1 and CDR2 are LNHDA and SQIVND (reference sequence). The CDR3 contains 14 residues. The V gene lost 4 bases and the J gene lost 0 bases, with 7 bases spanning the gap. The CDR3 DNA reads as TGTGCCAGTAGTACCCTCCATAGCAATCAGCCCCAGCATTTT. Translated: CASSTLHSNQPQHF.

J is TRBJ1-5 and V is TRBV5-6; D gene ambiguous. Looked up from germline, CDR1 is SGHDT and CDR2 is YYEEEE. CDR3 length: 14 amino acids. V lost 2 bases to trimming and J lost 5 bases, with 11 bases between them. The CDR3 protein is CASSFGLSDQPQHF. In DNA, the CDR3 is TGTGCCAGCAGCTTCGGGCTATCGGATCAGCCCCAGCATTTT.

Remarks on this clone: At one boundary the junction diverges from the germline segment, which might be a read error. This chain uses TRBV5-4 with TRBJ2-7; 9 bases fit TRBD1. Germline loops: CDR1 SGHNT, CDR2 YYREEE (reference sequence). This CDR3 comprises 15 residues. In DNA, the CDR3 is TGTGCCCGCAGCCACGACAGGGGGAGGTCCTACGAGCAGTACTTC. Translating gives CARSHDRGRSYEQYF. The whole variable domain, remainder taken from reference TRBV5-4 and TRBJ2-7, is ETGVTQSPTHLIKTRGQQVTLRCSSQSGHNTVSWYQQALGQGPQFIFQYYREEENGRGNFPPRFSGLQFPNYSSELNVNALELDDSALYLCARSHDRGRSYEQYFGPGTRLTVT.